The 28 T cell receptor beta chains listed next were all sequenced from one sample in a study of blood T cell repertoires in COVID-19. Repertoires were generated with immunoSEQ multiplex PCR, while TCRdb's copy carries only in-frame clones and drops some. The table includes more than 250,000 clones, 70% to 90% detected once. Sequences were obtained from PBMCs or T cells enriched from blood (not recorded which). Every receptor here comes from a man aged 25 to 45 who had recovered from COVID-19.

The chain has TRBV19 and TRBJ1-5, with unresolved D. CDR1 is LNHDA and CDR2 is SQIVND in the germline V gene (reference sequence). Trimming pared 0 bases from V and 11 bases from J, leaving 14 bases between. CDR3 length: 14 amino acids. The CDR3 region is CASSIDHTRRAQHF. Here the CDR3 DNA reads TGTGCCAGTAGTATAGATCATACCCGACGGGCCCAGCATTTT.

CDR3 region: CASSRVETGDHEQYF. In nucleotides, the CDR3 is TGTGCCAGCAGCCGAGTAGAGACAGGGGATCACGAGCAGTACTTC. V usage is TRBV3-1 (or the pseudogene TRBV3-2) and J usage is TRBJ2-7, with 8 nucleotides matching TRBD1. The CDR3 spans 15 residues. V shed 4 bases, J shed 5 bases, and the junction held 10 bases outside the gene matches. The V gene's germline CDR1 is LGHDT and CDR2 YNNKEL (reference sequence).

The rearrangement uses TRBV3-1 (or the pseudogene TRBV3-2) and TRBJ2-1, with 9 positions matching TRBD2. The J segment lost 7 bases and the V segment lost 3 bases, leaving 4 bases of the junction unmatched. Per the germline V gene, CDR1 is LGHDT and CDR2 is YNNKEL (reference sequence). The CDR3 has 14 amino acids. In nucleotides, the CDR3 is TGTGCCAGCAGCCAGATGCTAGCGGGGAATGAGCAGTTCTTC. Its protein is CASSQMLAGNEQFF.

The chain links TRBV10-2 to TRBJ2-1; D uncertain. Germline CDR1 and CDR2: WSHSY and SAAADI. V lost 0 bases to trimming and J lost 5 bases, with 17 bases between them. The CDR3 runs to 17 residues. CDR3: CASSESSPWLTNNEQFF. In DNA form, the CDR3 reads TGCGCCAGCAGTGAGTCTTCCCCCTGGCTTACGAACAATGAGCAGTTCTTC.

This chain joins TRBV7-9 and TRBJ1-5; perhaps TRBD1 as D (5 bases). The CDR3 sequence is 15 residues long. Per the germline V gene, CDR1 is SEHNR and CDR2 is FQNEAQ (reference sequence). V shed 0 bases and J shed 5 bases, with 11 bases lying between them. The chain's CDR3 is CASSLAGGTYQPQHF. In DNA form, the CDR3 reads TGTGCCAGCAGCTTAGCGGGAGGGACCTATCAGCCCCAGCATTTT. The full variable domain, in which reference TRBV7-9 and TRBJ1-5 provide the parts outside the CDR3, is DTGVSQNPRHKITKRGQNVTFRCDPISEHNRLYWYRQTLGQGPEFLTYFQNEAQLEKSRLLSDRFSAERPKGSFSTLEIQRTEQGDSAMYLCASSLAGGTYQPQHFGDGTRLSIL.

The chain uses TRBV5-6 and TRBJ2-3; 9 positions agree with TRBD2. The CDR3 runs to 15 residues. Trimming removed 4 bases from V and 5 bases from J; junction bases left unmatched: 8. The germline CDR1 and CDR2 sequences are SGHDT and YYEEEE. CDR3: CASSPGLASRDTQYF. In nucleotides, the CDR3 is TGTGCCAGCAGCCCGGGACTAGCATCCAGAGATACGCAGTATTTT.

The chain recombines TRBV27 with TRBJ1-2; perhaps TRBD1 as D (5 bases). Trimming took off 6 bases at V and 4 bases at J, with 15 bases between the two ends. CDR1 is MNHEY and CDR2 is SMNVEV in the germline V gene (reference sequence). The CDR3 runs to 14 residues. CDR3 nucleotides: TGTGCCAGCAGATATGGGGGGAGTTCCTATGGCTACACCTTC. It specifies CASRYGGSSYGYTF.

V usage is TRBV5-8 and J usage is TRBJ2-2; 9 nucleotides agree with TRBD1. The CDR3 spans 17 residues. V lost 0 bases to trimming and J lost 2 bases; unmatched junction nucleotides: 5. CDR1 and CDR2 from the germline V gene are SGHTS and YDEGEE. The CDR3, as DNA: TGTGCCAGCAGCTTGGTGGGACAGGGAGAAAACACCGGGGAGCTGTTTTTT. Translating gives CASSLVGQGENTGELFF. The full variable domain, completed using reference TRBV5-8 and TRBJ2-2, is EAGVTQSPTHLIKTRGQQATLRCSPISGHTSVYWYQQALGLGLQFLLWYDEGEERNRGNFPPRFSGRQFPNYSSELNVNALELEDSALYLCASSLVGQGENTGELFFGEGSRLTVL.

The chain links TRBV12-5 to TRBJ1-6; D not resolved. Trimming removed 4 bases at V and 3 bases at J, with 13 bases between. CDR1 LGHNT and CDR2 FRNRAP come from the germline V gene. The CDR3 loop spans 16 amino acids. CDR3 DNA: TGTGCTAGTGGTTACAGAAGACCCTTCTATAATTCACCCCTCCACTTT. Translated, it gives CASGYRRPFYNSPLHF.

The chain joins TRBV7-6 to TRBJ1-2; the D is unclear. The germline V and J ends were trimmed by 5 bases and 6 bases, with 13 bases remaining between them. Germline V gives CDR1 SGHVS, CDR2 FNYEAQ. The CDR3 is 13 amino acids. The CDR3 nucleotides are TGTGCCAGCAGCCCCCAGGAGGGCAATGGCTACACCTTC. Protein sequence: CASSPQEGNGYTF. Full variable domain (outside the CDR3, taken from reference TRBV7-6 and TRBJ1-2): GAGVSQSPRYKVTKRGQDVALRCDPISGHVSLYWYRQALGQGPEFLTYFNYEAQQDKSGLPNDRFSAERPEGSISTLTIQRTEQRDSAMYRCASSPQEGNGYTFGSGTRLTVV.

This clone was recorded once. The chain employs TRBV10-3 and TRBJ1-4; 9 nucleotides line up with TRBD1. V gave up 11 bases and J gave up 5 bases; unmatched junction bases: 6. The length of the CDR3 is 13 residues. From germline, CDR1 is ENHRY and CDR2 SYGVKD. The CDR3 region is CAPRQGVNEKLFF. CDR3 nucleotide sequence: TGTGCCCCAAGACAGGGGGTGAATGAAAAACTGTTTTTT.

The chain carries TRBV7-2 and TRBJ1-1; 8 nucleotides align to TRBD1. J was trimmed by 4 bases and V by 7 bases; bases with no gene match: 8. CDR1 and CDR2 from the germline V gene are SGHTA and FQGNSA. The CDR3 consists of 14 residues. The CDR3 nucleotides are TGTGCCAGCAAACCGGGACAGGTGGTCACTGAAGCTTTCTTT. This codes for CASKPGQVVTEAFF.

The rearrangement joins TRBV7-6 to TRBJ2-2; possible D gene TRBD2, 5 bases. Deletions cut 11 bases from V and 5 bases from J, with 6 bases between. The CDR3 has 10 amino acids. The V gene's germline CDR1 is SGHVS and CDR2 FNYEAQ. The CDR3 reads CASGTGELFF. The CDR3 bases are TGTGCCTCGGGGACCGGGGAGCTGTTTTTT.

This clone was counted once. J is TRBJ2-5 and V is TRBV9; 9 nucleotides line up with TRBD2. This CDR3 is 14 amino acids long. J lost 3 bases, V lost 2 bases, and 2 bases had no gene match. CDR1 SGDLS and CDR2 YYNGEE come from the germline V gene. This CDR3 reads CASSVSGGKETQYF. As DNA, the CDR3 is TGTGCCAGCAGCGTTAGCGGGGGAAAAGAGACCCAGTACTTC.

The chain carries TRBV27 and TRBJ1-1; a weak D match, TRBD1 (6 bases). Germline V CDR1 and CDR2: MNHEY, SMNVEV (reference sequence). This CDR3 region has 14 residues. Trimming removed 0 bases from V and 4 bases from J, with 9 bases in between. The CDR3 bases are TGTGCCAGCAGTTTATCGAAGGACAGCACTGAAGCTTTCTTT. Translation gives CASSLSKDSTEAFF.

The chain links TRBV2 to TRBJ2-7; a possible D gene is TRBD2 (6 bases). Trimming removed 8 bases from V and 3 bases from J, with 11 bases in between. The germline CDR1 and CDR2 sequences are SNHLY and FYNNEI. CDR3 size: 12 residues. In DNA form, the CDR3 reads TGTGCCAGCCAACGGGAGAACTACGAGCAGTACTTC. Its protein is CASQRENYEQYF.

This clone was counted a few times. The V call is TRBV4-3, the J call TRBJ1-1; the D is unclear. Germline V gene data show CDR1 as LGHNA and CDR2 as YSLEER. This CDR3 is 15 amino acids long. Trimming pared 4 bases from V and 0 bases from J, leaving 12 bases between. Here the CDR3 DNA reads TGCGCCAGCAGCCCCACGGCAGGTTTGAACACTGAAGCTTTCTTT. It encodes CASSPTAGLNTEAFF.

This chain links TRBV10-3 with TRBJ1-3; D might be TRBD1 (5 bases). The CDR3 extends over 16 amino acids. Trimming pared 3 bases from V and 0 bases from J, leaving 12 bases between. Germline CDR1 is ENHRY and CDR2 is SYGVKD. The CDR3 loop is CAISDRVGSSGNTIYF. The CDR3 DNA is TGTGCCATCAGTGACAGGGTCGGTTCCTCTGGAAACACCATATATTTT.

The chain employs TRBV6-6 and TRBJ1-5; 9 positions agree with TRBD1. CDR1 and CDR2 from the germline V gene are MNHNY and SVGAGI (reference sequence). The CDR3 runs to 17 residues. V lost 5 bases to trimming and J lost 0 bases; unmatched junction nucleotides: 8. The CDR3 protein is CASSPGTGYGSNQPQHF. In nucleotides, the CDR3 is TGTGCCAGCAGTCCCGGGACAGGGTACGGTAGCAATCAGCCCCAGCATTTT.

The chain uses TRBV5-4 and TRBJ2-3, with TRBD2 matching 12 bases. The CDR3 sequence is 14 residues long. Germline CDR1 is SGHNT and CDR2 is YYREEE (reference sequence). V trimming: 5 bases; J trimming: 5 bases; junction bases outside the gene matches: 3. CDR3 region: CASRLAGGVDTQYF. CDR3 nucleotides: TGTGCCAGCAGGCTAGCGGGGGGGGTAGATACGCAGTATTTT.

The chain links TRBV4-2 to TRBJ1-2, with unresolved D. This CDR3 spans 15 amino acids. The V gene's germline CDR1 is LGHNA and CDR2 YNFKEQ. The ends were cut back, 4 bases at V and 5 bases at J, with 17 bases in the middle. This chain's CDR3 is CASSPSGGEGYGYTF. The DNA of the CDR3 is TGTGCCAGCAGCCCTTCCGGCGGGGAAGGTTATGGCTACACCTTC.

CDR3 nucleotides: TGCGCCAGCAGCGAGGGACTATTAAAAGAGACCCAGTACTTC. The encoded protein is CASSEGLLKETQYF. The chain employs TRBV5-1 and TRBJ2-5, with 7 bases lining up with TRBD2. J was trimmed by 3 bases and V by 4 bases; bases with no gene match: 6. CDR1 is SGHRS and CDR2 is YFSETQ in the germline V gene. The CDR3 is made up of 14 amino acids.

The gene calls are TRBV20-1 and TRBJ2-3; tentative D call: TRBD2 (6 bases). V gave up 3 bases and J gave up 0 bases, with 16 bases separating them. CDR1 and CDR2 (germline): DFQATT, SNEGSKA (reference sequence). This CDR3 region has 16 residues. The CDR3 DNA is TGCAGTGCTAGTTCTCGTCGGGGGAGCAGCACAGATACGCAGTATTTT. This gives the protein CSASSRRGSSTDTQYF.

The V and J genes are TRBV30 and TRBJ1-6, with a weak D call TRBD1 (5 bases). V was pared by 6 bases and J by 7 bases, with 16 bases between. CDR3 size: 14 residues. Germline assignment: CDR1 GTSNPN and CDR2 SVGIG (reference sequence). The CDR3 nucleotides are TGTGCCTGTCGCGGGTCGGGGGGGAATTCACCCCTCCACTTT. Residues: CACRGSGGNSPLHF.

CDR3 in amino acids: CASTETAGSYEQYF. CDR3 nucleotide sequence: TGCGCCAGCACCGAGACAGCGGGAAGCTACGAGCAGTACTTC. The chain links TRBV5-1 to TRBJ2-7; 7 bases are a match to TRBD2. CDR3 size: 14 residues. Germline V gene lookup returns CDR1 SGHRS and CDR2 YFSETQ. J gave up 3 bases and V 6 bases, and 9 bases lay outside the gene matches.

This sequence joins TRBV19 and TRBJ2-7, with TRBD2 matching 11 bases. Germline CDR1 LNHDA, CDR2 SQIVND (reference sequence). J gave up 3 bases and V 4 bases, and 2 bases lay outside the gene matches. The CDR3 runs to 14 residues. CDR3 coding DNA: TGTGCCAGTAGTAAACTAGCGGGGGACTACGAGCAGTACTTC. It yields the protein CASSKLAGDYEQYF.

The rearrangement links TRBV7-7 to TRBJ2-7; D is perhaps TRBD1 (5 bases). The ends were cut back, 11 bases at V and 4 bases at J, with 6 bases in the middle. This CDR3 has 9 amino acids. In germline, CDR1 is SSHAT, CDR2 FNYEAQ (reference sequence). The CDR3 sequence: CAPGYEQYF. The CDR3, as DNA: TGTGCCCCAGGGTACGAGCAGTACTTC.

This chain joins TRBV2 and TRBJ2-3; weak D call: TRBD1 (6 bases). CDR1 and CDR2 (germline): SNHLY, FYNNEI. Trimming took 6 bases from V and 5 from J, leaving 9 bases between them. The CDR3 covers 12 residues. The CDR3 protein is CASSEQGDTQYF. CDR3 in DNA: TGTGCCAGCAGCGAACAGGGAGATACGCAGTATTTT.